Listed below are T cell receptor beta chains from one sample, sequenced in a study of CD8+ T cells in alopecia areata. Measured with immunoSEQ multiplex PCR; TCRdb has only the in-frame clones, and not every one. The sample lists 200,000 to 250,000 clones; 50% to 60% were seen once. The sequenced sample was CD4+ T cells sorted from blood, obtained at week 4, from a patient treated with tofacitinib. These TCRs come from a human donor with alopecia areata. Each CDR3 is given with its conserved first and last residue. Fields, in order: CDR3 DNA, CDR3 protein, V gene, clone size, J gene, D gene. The D gene is left open where the match is weak. Size tells how often a clone was seen (once, few, many) or the class of an expanded clone, and some rows leave it out.

DNA: TGTGCCAGCAGCAGGAACTATCAAGAGACCCAGTACTTC
CDR3: CASSRNYQETQYF
V: TRBV2
size: NA
J: TRBJ2-5
D: NA

DNA: TGTGCCACCAGCAGAGATTCGACAAATTATGGCTACACCTTC
CDR3: CATSRDSTNYGYTF
V: TRBV15
size: NA
J: TRBJ1-2
D: NA

DNA: TGCAGTGCTGGGACCGGAGAGACCCAGTACTTC
CDR3: CSAGTGETQYF
V: TRBV20-1
size: NA
J: TRBJ2-5
D: NA

DNA: TGCAGCGTCCGTCTTGACCTCATAAACACCGGGGAGCTGTTTTTT
CDR3: CSVRLDLINTGELFF
V: TRBV29-1
size: NA
J: TRBJ2-2
D: NA

DNA: TGTGCCAGCAGTTTCAGGGTCGAGACCCAGTACTTC
CDR3: CASSFRVETQYF
V: TRBV6-5
size: NA
J: TRBJ2-5
D: NA

DNA: TGCGCCAGCAGTTATTTTTGCGGCACTATTAACTATGGCTACACCTTC
CDR3: CASSYFCGTINYGYTF
V: TRBV23-1
size: NA
J: TRBJ1-2
D: NA

DNA: TGCAGCGTTGAAGATCGTAAGGACTCGGATACGCAGTATTTT
CDR3: CSVEDRKDSDTQYF
V: TRBV29-1
size: few
J: TRBJ2-3
D: NA

DNA: TGTGCCAGCAGCCAAAGACTAGCCCGCACAGATACGCAGTATTTT
CDR3: CASSQRLARTDTQYF
V: TRBV9
size: few
J: TRBJ2-3
D: TRBD2

DNA: TGTGCCAGCAGCTTAGGAGGATCGAACACTGAAGCTTTCTTT
CDR3: CASSLGGSNTEAFF
V: TRBV7-2
size: NA
J: TRBJ1-1
D: NA

DNA: TGTGCCATCAGTGAGGGGTTATATAGCAATCAGCCCCAGCATTTT
CDR3: CAISEGLYSNQPQHF
V: TRBV10-3
size: few
J: TRBJ1-5
D: NA

DNA: TGCAGCGTTGAGAGCGAACAGCTAAACTATGGCTACACCTTC
CDR3: CSVESEQLNYGYTF
V: TRBV29-1
size: once
J: TRBJ1-2
D: NA

DNA: TGTGCCATCAGTGGAGACAGTATCTACACCTTC
CDR3: CAISGDSIYTF
V: TRBV10-3
size: few
J: TRBJ1-2
D: NA

DNA: TGTGCCTGGACCGGACAGGGATACTATGGCTACACCTTC
CDR3: CAWTGQGYYGYTF
V: TRBV30
size: NA
J: TRBJ1-2
D: TRBD1

DNA: TGTGCCAGCAGCACGACAGGCGGAGCGGGCTATGGCTACACCTTC
CDR3: CASSTTGGAGYGYTF
V: TRBV6-1
size: NA
J: TRBJ1-2
D: NA

DNA: TGTGCCAGCAGCTTAGGGACAGCCACAATCTCCTACAATGAGCAGTTCTTC
CDR3: CASSLGTATISYNEQFF
V: TRBV7-9
size: few
J: TRBJ2-1
D: NA

DNA: TGTGCCAGCAGTGAACGGACAGGGGCCTCCTACAATGAGCAGTTCTTC
CDR3: CASSERTGASYNEQFF
V: TRBV2
size: NA
J: TRBJ2-1
D: TRBD1

DNA: TGCAGCGTTGAAGTAGCGGGGACACAGTTCTTC
CDR3: CSVEVAGTQFF
V: TRBV29-1
size: NA
J: TRBJ2-1
D: TRBD2

DNA: TGCAGCGTTGAAAGGGAGGGCCACGAGCAGTACTTC
CDR3: CSVEREGHEQYF
V: TRBV29-1
size: NA
J: TRBJ2-7
D: TRBD2

DNA: TGTGCCTGGAGGTCAGGGGCCGGCACAGATACGCAGTATTTT
CDR3: CAWRSGAGTDTQYF
V: TRBV30
size: few
J: TRBJ2-3
D: NA

DNA: TGTGCCAGCAGCTCCATGGGGGTGCGGAACACTGAAGCTTTCTTT
CDR3: CASSSMGVRNTEAFF
V: TRBV11-2
size: NA
J: TRBJ1-1
D: NA

DNA: TGTGCCAGCAGCGAGGGAAGGGGGCCGGGTGGCTACACCTTC
CDR3: CASSEGRGPGGYTF
V: TRBV7-6
size: NA
J: TRBJ1-2
D: TRBD1

DNA: TGTGCCAGCAGCCCCCGGGACAGCCAAAACTATGGCTACACCTTC
CDR3: CASSPRDSQNYGYTF
V: TRBV7-8
size: NA
J: TRBJ1-2
D: TRBD1

DNA: TGTGCCAGCAGCTTAGCTGGTTCCTACGAGCAGTACTTC
CDR3: CASSLAGSYEQYF
V: TRBV11-1
size: NA
J: TRBJ2-7
D: NA

DNA: TGTGCCAGCAGCCCACAGACAGGGGGCAATCAGCCCCAGCATTTT
CDR3: CASSPQTGGNQPQHF
V: TRBV9
size: NA
J: TRBJ1-5
D: TRBD1

DNA: TGTGCCAGCAGCCAAGATAAGACAGGGGTCGATGAGCAGTTCTTC
CDR3: CASSQDKTGVDEQFF
V: TRBV6-6
size: NA
J: TRBJ2-1
D: TRBD1